This TCR beta chain was documented in a study of blood T cell repertoires in COVID-19. Study details: Spain, Italy and the United States supplied samples that represented acute and convalescent COVID-19. Sample material is recorded as cDNA or gDNA derived from T cells, B-cell-depleted T cells, or PBMCs.

Study processing details: Estimation of nucleated cell counts was performed using reference gene primer amplification. Only in-frame clones appear in the TCRdb table, and some are missing; sequencing was by immunoSEQ multiplex PCR. V and J calls plus clone size are reproduced from that table; the DNA served to infer D and trimming. The table records 250,000 or so clones, approximately 87% of them present only once. Sequenced material: peripheral blood. The origin of this receptor is a woman in her forties who had recovered from COVID-19.

CDR3 in amino acids: CAISEGHRETQYF. For the CDR3, the DNA is TGTGCCATCAGTGAGGGACATCGAGAGACCCAGTACTTC. The chain uses TRBV10-3 and TRBJ2-5, with D possibly being TRBD1 (5 bases). V lost 2 bases and J 4 bases, leaving 8 bases between the germline ends. The CDR3 has 13 residues. Germline V gives CDR1 ENHRY, CDR2 SYGVKD.